What follows are 32 T cell receptor beta chains derived from one specimen sequenced in a study of technical replicates of blood from a few donors. The method was immunoSEQ multiplex PCR; TCRdb's version includes in-frame clones alone and lacks a portion of them. This table has over 70,000 clones, over 85% appearing once. Sequenced: T cells isolated from PBMCs. Receptor source: a human donor in good health.

CDR3 loop: CASSQVRGANTEAFF. CDR3 nucleotide sequence: TGCGCCAGCAGCCAAGTTAGAGGTGCGAACACTGAAGCTTTCTTT. This chain joins TRBV4-3 and TRBJ1-1; D call uncertain. The CDR3 consists of 15 residues. Trimming pared 1 base from V and 1 base from J, leaving 10 bases between. CDR1 and CDR2 (germline): LGHNA, YSLEER.

This chain links TRBV28 with TRBJ2-6; no clear D gene. In germline, CDR1 is MDHEN, CDR2 SYDVKM. The ends were cut back, 3 bases at V and 0 bases at J, with 6 bases in the middle. This CDR3 is built from 15 residues. In DNA, the CDR3 is TGTGCCAGCAGTTTTCAGGCCTCTGGGGCCAACGTCCTGACTTTC. It encodes CASSFQASGANVLTF.

The rearrangement joins TRBV6-5 to TRBJ2-7; weak D call: TRBD1 (6 bases). The CDR3 length is 12 residues. Trimming cost V 6 bases and J 6 bases, with 12 bases left between them. Germline V lookup: CDR1 MNHEY, CDR2 SVGAGI. CDR3 DNA sequence: TGTGCCAGCAGCATGACAGGTCCCGAGCAGTACTTC. Translation gives CASSMTGPEQYF.

The rearrangement joins TRBV5-4 to TRBJ1-2; D remains ambiguous. V was shortened by 8 bases and J by 4 bases, with 12 bases between the two germline ends. The CDR3 has 12 amino acids. CDR1 is SGHNT and CDR2 is YYREEE in the germline V gene (reference sequence). CDR3 sequence: CARRLSGYGYTF. The CDR3 bases are TGTGCCAGGAGGCTTTCGGGCTATGGCTACACCTTC. The whole variable domain, filled in from reference TRBV5-4 and TRBJ1-2, reads ETGVTQSPTHLIKTRGQQVTLRCSSQSGHNTVSWYQQALGQGPQFIFQYYREEENGRGNFPPRFSGLQFPNYSSELNVNALELDDSALYLCARRLSGYGYTFGSGTRLTVV.

The V gene is TRBV7-6, the J gene TRBJ2-2, with D hard to call. The V end was cut by 7 bases, the J end by 1 base, with 10 bases between. The CDR3 sequence is 14 residues long. Germline-derived CDR1 and CDR2 are SGHVS and FNYEAQ. The CDR3 nucleotides read TGTGCCAGCACCCGGTCTGGGAACACCGGGGAGCTGTTTTTT. Its protein product is CASTRSGNTGELFF.

The chain joins TRBV7-2 to TRBJ2-3; 16 bases fit TRBD2. Germline V lookup: CDR1 SGHTA, CDR2 FQGNSA. This CDR3 is 17 amino acids long. Unmatched junction bases numbered 6, after V lost 4 bases and J lost 5 bases. CDR3: CASSYGTSGRAKDTQYF. CDR3 DNA: TGTGCCAGCAGCTACGGGACTAGCGGGAGGGCCAAAGATACGCAGTATTTT.

J is TRBJ2-5 and V is TRBV5-4, with 7 bases aligning to TRBD2. The CDR3 spans 14 residues. V dropped 2 bases and J dropped 1; count of bases not matched to a gene: 2. Germline CDR1 SGHNT, CDR2 YYREEE (reference sequence). CDR3 coding DNA: TGTGCCAGCAGCTTAGCGGGAATCCAAGAGACCCAGTACTTC. Translating it yields CASSLAGIQETQYF.

The CDR3 DNA sequence: TGTGCCAGCAGTGACTCAGTAGCGGGAGGGGCAGATACGCAGTATTTT. This encodes CASSDSVAGGADTQYF. This chain joins TRBV6-4 and TRBJ2-3; 11 bases line up with TRBD2. V lost 0 bases, J lost 4 bases, and 3 bases stayed unmatched. Per germline, CDR1 MRHNA and CDR2 SNTAGT. The CDR3 runs to 16 residues.

This chain joins TRBV10-3 and TRBJ2-7; 7 bases are a match to TRBD2. The J segment lost 1 base and the V segment lost 10 bases, leaving 13 bases of the junction unmatched. There are 15 residues in the CDR3. In germline, CDR1 is ENHRY, CDR2 SYGVKD. The CDR3 coding sequence is TGTGCCACGCAGCCCAGCGGGATTGGTTCCTACGAGCAGTACTTC. It yields the protein CATQPSGIGSYEQYF.

As DNA, the CDR3 is TGTGCCAGCAGGGAAACAGGGTCCACTGAAGCTTTCTTT. It codes for CASRETGSTEAFF. The rearrangement uses TRBV5-4 and TRBJ1-1; D may be TRBD1 (6 bases). Trimming shortened V by 5 bases and J by 4 bases, and 12 bases separated the two germline ends. The germline CDR1 and CDR2 sequences are SGHNT and YYREEE (reference sequence). The CDR3 is made up of 13 amino acids.

The chain is built from TRBV19 and TRBJ2-2, with unresolved D. The CDR3 sequence is 12 residues long. V was pared by 8 bases and J by 3 bases, with 7 bases between. CDR1 is LNHDA and CDR2 is SQIVND in the germline V gene (reference sequence). CDR3 loop: CASLLHTGELFF. DNA for the CDR3: TGTGCCAGTCTTCTACACACCGGGGAGCTGTTTTTT.

The J gene is TRBJ2-7, the V gene TRBV5-1; D is perhaps TRBD1 (6 bases). Trimming shortened V by 7 bases and J by 2 bases, and 16 bases separated the two germline ends. Germline V gene lookup returns CDR1 SGHRS and CDR2 YFSETQ. This CDR3 has 14 amino acids. This CDR3 reads CASFPGHPPYEQYF. DNA for the CDR3: TGCGCCAGCTTCCCGGGACACCCTCCCTACGAGCAGTACTTC.

The chain uses TRBV9 and TRBJ2-1, with D unresolved. Germline V gene sequence: CDR1 SGDLS, CDR2 YYNGEE. V was cut by 2 bases and J by 5 bases, with 11 bases left in between. The CDR3 consists of 14 residues. The CDR3 DNA follows: TGTGCCAGCAGCGTGTCTGTATCCGACAATGAGCAGTTCTTC. Translated, it gives CASSVSVSDNEQFF.

The chain combines TRBV28 with TRBJ2-3; 7 bases match TRBD2. CDR1 and CDR2 (germline): MDHEN, SYDVKM. With V trimmed by 7 bases and J by 3 bases, 22 bases remained unmatched. The length of the CDR3 is 19 residues. The DNA for the CDR3 is TGTGCCAGCACCCCCATAGGTCTAGCGGTTCCTCGGGGAACAGATACGCAGTATTTT. It is translated as CASTPIGLAVPRGTDTQYF.

The chain is built from TRBV2 and TRBJ2-6; D uncertain. The CDR3 loop spans 13 amino acids. Germline CDR1 SNHLY, CDR2 FYNNEI. Deletions cut 7 bases from V and 0 bases from J, with 4 bases between. The CDR3 is CASTLSGANVLTF. In DNA form, the CDR3 reads TGTGCCAGCACCCTCTCTGGGGCCAACGTCCTGACTTTC.

The CDR3 sequence: CASMPGERAYEQYF. DNA for the CDR3: TGCGCCAGCATGCCCGGGGAACGCGCGTACGAGCAGTACTTC. The chain has TRBV5-1 and TRBJ2-7; D might be TRBD2 (5 bases). CDR3 length: 14 amino acids. V lost 6 bases and J lost 4, with 17 bases in between. The germline V gene has CDR1 SGHRS and CDR2 YFSETQ.

This clone was counted a single time. Distinct nucleotide sequences in the sample also encode this CDR3. This chain links TRBV9 with TRBJ1-2; 8 nucleotides align to TRBD1. The CDR3 spans 13 residues. The germline V gene encodes CDR1 SGDLS and CDR2 YYNGEE. With V trimmed by 3 bases and J by 4 bases, 2 bases remained unmatched. CDR3 in DNA: TGTGCCAGCAGCGGACAGGGGAGCTATGGCTACACCTTC. As protein: CASSGQGSYGYTF. Full variable domain (rest looked up from reference TRBV9 and TRBJ1-2): DSGVTQTPKHLITATGQRVTLRCSPRSGDLSVYWYQQSLDQGLQFLIQYYNGEERAKGNILERFSAQQFPDLHSELNLSSLELGDSALYFCASSGQGSYGYTFGSGTRLTVV.

The genes are TRBV6-1 and TRBJ2-4; weak D call: TRBD1 (6 bases). Between the trimmed V and J ends, which lost 2 bases and 2 bases, there was a span of 22 bases. The CDR3 has 19 amino acids. Germline CDR1 reads MNHNS; CDR2 reads SASEGT. CDR3 residues: CASSESPENRVGPKNIQYF. The CDR3 region has the DNA TGTGCCAGCAGTGAATCCCCCGAAAACAGGGTCGGCCCCAAAAACATTCAGTACTTC.

This clone has a single count. The chain employs TRBV19 and TRBJ2-1; TRBD1 is a possible D gene (6 bases). The germline CDR1 and CDR2 sequences are LNHDA and SQIVND (reference sequence). Trimming left V 0 bases short and J 7 bases short, with 19 bases between. The CDR3 length is 17 residues. DNA for the CDR3: TGTGCCAGTAGTATAGATCAAAGGGGGAGTTTCCGAAATGAGCAGTTCTTC. This codes for CASSIDQRGSFRNEQFF. Looking up the rest from reference TRBV19 and TRBJ2-1 gives the full variable domain: DGGITQSPKYLFRKEGQNVTLSCEQNLNHDAMYWYRQDPGQGLRLIYYSQIVNDFQKGDIAEGYSVSREKKESFPLTVTSAQKNPTAFYLCASSIDQRGSFRNEQFFGPGTRLTVL.

This chain links TRBV4-2 with TRBJ1-2; weak D call: TRBD1 (5 bases). Per germline, CDR1 LGHNA and CDR2 YNFKEQ. V was cut by 3 bases and J by 6 bases, with 17 bases left in between. This CDR3 has 15 amino acids. The CDR3 region has the DNA TGTGCCAGCAGCCATGGGAGGGGCCCGGGGGATGGCTACACCTTC. Translation gives CASSHGRGPGDGYTF.

The rearrangement links TRBV28 to TRBJ2-5; the D gene is possibly TRBD2 (5 bases). This CDR3 is 15 amino acids long. The germline gives CDR1 MDHEN, CDR2 SYDVKM. Trimming cost V 6 bases and J 1 base, with 15 bases left between them. CDR3 nucleotide sequence: TGTGCCAGCAGCAAGGAACGGGAAATCCAAGAGACCCAGTACTTC. Its translation is CASSKEREIQETQYF.

The rearrangement links TRBV29-1 to TRBJ1-4; 9 bases match TRBD1. V shed 4 bases and J 5 bases; nucleotides not matched to a gene: 2. Per germline, CDR1 SQVTM and CDR2 ANQGSEA. This CDR3 has 13 residues. The CDR3 nucleotides are TGCAGCGTTGGGGGACAGGGCAATGAAAAACTGTTTTTT. It codes for CSVGGQGNEKLFF.

This clone was found once. The V and J genes are TRBV9 and TRBJ2-1; no clear D gene. Per germline, CDR1 SGDLS and CDR2 YYNGEE. The CDR3 runs to 14 residues. The V gene lost 2 bases and the J gene lost 6 bases, with 12 bases spanning the gap. CDR3 in amino acids: CASSVNFLRNEQFF. In nucleotides, the CDR3 is TGTGCCAGCAGCGTTAACTTTCTACGCAATGAGCAGTTCTTC.

This sequence joins TRBV5-8 and TRBJ2-2; 9 bases line up with TRBD2. CDR1 and CDR2 from the germline V gene are SGHTS and YDEGEE. CDR3 length: 16 residues. V was clipped by 6 bases and J by 7 bases; unmatched bases: 13. CDR3 sequence (DNA): TGTGCCAGCAACCCGTCTGAGCGGGAGGTAAACGGGGAGCTGTTTTTT. This sequence encodes CASNPSEREVNGELFF.

J is TRBJ2-2 and V is TRBV5-1; D perhaps matches TRBD2 (5 bases). There are 13 residues in the CDR3. Trimming took 0 bases from V and 6 from J, leaving 6 bases between them. Looked up from germline, CDR1 is SGHRS and CDR2 is YFSETQ. This CDR3 is CASSLERAGELFF. The CDR3 coding sequence is TGCGCCAGCAGCTTGGAGAGGGCCGGGGAGCTGTTTTTT.

V gene TRBV14 combines with J gene TRBJ2-2; TRBD1 matches at 10 bases. Germline V gives CDR1 SGHDN, CDR2 FVKESK. The V and J ends lost 4 bases and 5 bases, in that order; junction bases with no gene match: 1. This CDR3 comprises 14 residues. The CDR3 DNA reads as TGTGCCAGCAGCCGGACAGGGGGAACCGGGGAGCTGTTTTTT. Protein product: CASSRTGGTGELFF. Full variable domain (rest looked up from reference TRBV14 and TRBJ2-2): EAGVTQFPSHSVIEKGQTVTLRCDPISGHDNLYWYRRVMGKEIKFLLHFVKESKQDESGMPNNRFLAERTGGTYSTLKVQPAELEDSGVYFCASSRTGGTGELFFGEGSRLTVL.

This clone showed up just once. The chain combines TRBV7-8 with TRBJ1-5; D remains unclear. The CDR3 extends over 17 amino acids. Trimming cost V 0 bases and J 0 bases, with 12 bases left between them. Germline V lookup: CDR1 SGHVS, CDR2 FQNEAQ. CDR3 in amino acids: CASSLALIGDSNQPQHF. The CDR3 nucleotides are TGTGCCAGCAGCTTAGCCCTTATCGGAGATAGCAATCAGCCCCAGCATTTT.

The rearrangement uses TRBV27 and TRBJ2-4; no firm D call. This CDR3 contains 12 residues. V lost 7 bases, J lost 6 bases, and 10 bases lay in between. The germline V gene has CDR1 MNHEY and CDR2 SMNVEV (reference sequence). The CDR3 reads CASISVGNIQYF. CDR3 DNA: TGTGCCAGCATCTCAGTTGGAAACATTCAGTACTTC.

The chain uses TRBV6-6 and TRBJ2-3; D is possibly TRBD1 (6 bases). The V gene lost 6 bases and the J gene lost 6 bases, with 7 bases spanning the gap. The length of the CDR3 is 11 residues. Germline V gene lookup returns CDR1 MNHNY and CDR2 SVGAGI (reference sequence). The DNA for the CDR3 is TGTGCCAGCAGAGACAGGGATACGCAGTATTTT. It is translated as CASRDRDTQYF.

CDR3 nucleotides: TGTGCCAGCAGATACACCCTCGAGCAGTACTTC. Residues: CASRYTLEQYF. The V and J genes are TRBV6-1 and TRBJ2-7; D is ambiguous. The CDR3 covers 11 residues. Trimming took off 6 bases at V and 6 bases at J, with 9 bases between the two ends. Germline V gene data show CDR1 as MNHNS and CDR2 as SASEGT.

V is TRBV6-4 and J is TRBJ1-1; maybe TRBD1 (5 bases). V was shortened by 5 bases and J by 7 bases, with 17 bases between the two germline ends. CDR1 and CDR2 from the germline V gene are MRHNA and SNTAGT. The CDR3 is made up of 14 amino acids. The CDR3 region has the DNA TGTGCCAGCAGTCCCACCTCGGAGGGGTATGAAGCTTTCTTT. Amino acids: CASSPTSEGYEAFF.

The rearrangement joins TRBV4-3 to TRBJ2-2, with D perhaps TRBD2 (5 bases). CDR3 size: 16 residues. CDR1 is LGHNA and CDR2 is YSLEER in the germline V gene. V was cut by 0 bases and J by 7 bases, with 15 bases left in between. The CDR3 sequence is CASSQEGGSTGGELFF. Here the CDR3 DNA reads TGCGCCAGCAGCCAAGAAGGTGGGAGCACGGGCGGGGAGCTGTTTTTT.